This TCR beta chain comes out of a study of T cells in Graves' hyperthyroidism and ophthalmopathy. V trimming: 5 bases; J trimming: 11 bases; junction bases outside the gene matches: 8. This CDR3 comprises 14 residues. In germline, CDR1 is SGHAT, CDR2 FQNNGV. General observations from the study: A model of 13 V-J features distinguished ophthalmopathy from stable hyperthyroidism.

This clonotype turned up a few times. Its antigen is still unknown. RNA transcripts were the template for amplifying TCR beta CDR3 regions. TCR CDR3 regions were first amplified by RT-PCR with HTBI primers. TCRdb reprocessed the multiplex PCR reads with MiXCR, giving one entry per CDR3 protein. Of 550,000 to 850,000 distinct CDR3 sequences in the sample, around a sixth were seen once. Hyperthyroidism, newly diagnosed and lasting under 2 months, affected patients aged 18 to 65. Lactation, pregnancy, other autoimmune disease or uncontrolled infection excluded patients. The TCR was taken from a woman aged 45-65 years with Graves' hyperthyroidism that later progressed to Graves' ophthalmopathy. The sequenced sample consisted of blood. This chain links TRBV11-2 with TRBJ1-4; 10 positions match TRBD1. The CDR3 DNA is TGTGCCAGCAGCCCGAAAGGGACAGGGGATAAACTGTTTTTT. Its translation: CASSPKGTGDKLFF.